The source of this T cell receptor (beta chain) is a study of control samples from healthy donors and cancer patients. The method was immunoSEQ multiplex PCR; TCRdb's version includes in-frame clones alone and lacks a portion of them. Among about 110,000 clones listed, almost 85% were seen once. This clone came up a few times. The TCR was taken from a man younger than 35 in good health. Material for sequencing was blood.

The CDR3 DNA is TGTGCCAGCAGGGATGGGAGGGAAGGAAACACCATATATTTT. Translated: CASRDGREGNTIYF. V is TRBV7-9 and J is TRBJ1-3; D remains unclear. The CDR3 extends over 14 amino acids. Germline V gives CDR1 SEHNR, CDR2 FQNEAQ (reference sequence). The V end lost 6 bases, the J end lost 4 bases, and 13 bases lay between the germline ends.